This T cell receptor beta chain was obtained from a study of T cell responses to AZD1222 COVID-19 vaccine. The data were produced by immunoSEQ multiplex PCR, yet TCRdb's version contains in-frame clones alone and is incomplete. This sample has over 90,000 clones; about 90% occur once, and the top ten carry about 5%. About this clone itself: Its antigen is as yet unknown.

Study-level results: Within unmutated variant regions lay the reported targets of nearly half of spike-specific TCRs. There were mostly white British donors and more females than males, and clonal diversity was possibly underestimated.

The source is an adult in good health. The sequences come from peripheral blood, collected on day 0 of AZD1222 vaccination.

In DNA form, the CDR3 reads TGTGCCAGCAGTCCTGACAGGGGAGTCAATCAGCCCCAGCATTTT. Amino acids: CASSPDRGVNQPQHF. The chain combines TRBV28 with TRBJ1-5; 8 nucleotides align to TRBD1. In germline, CDR1 is MDHEN, CDR2 SYDVKM. The V gene end was trimmed by 5 bases and the J gene end by 3 bases; junction bases not matched to a gene: 6. The CDR3 has 15 amino acids. Drawing the rest from reference TRBV28 and TRBJ1-5, the complete variable domain is DVKVTQSSRYLVKRTGEKVFLECVQDMDHENMFWYRQDPGLGLRLIYFSYDVKMKEKGDIPEGYSVSREKKERFSLILESASTNQTSMYLCASSPDRGVNQPQHFGDGTRLSIL.